This TCR beta chain derives from a study of neurological immune-mediated disorders. The time point: technical triplicate 2. The cDNA was produced through 5'RACE with 10-nucleotide random UMIs. TCRdb re-derived calls from the 5' RACE reads in MiXCR, one entry per CDR3 protein. Here the sample spans more than 50,000 distinct CDR3 sequences, under 30% being singletons. The CDR3 has 14 amino acids. Trimming cost V 0 bases and J 3 bases, with 10 bases left between them. CDR1 SGHRS and CDR2 YFSETQ come from the germline V gene. The sequenced sample consisted of PBMCs. This sequence joins TRBV5-1 and TRBJ2-7; no definite D call. The TCR comes from a man in his 60s with HTLV-1-associated myelopathy (HAM/TSP). The CDR3 sequence: CASSLAPGNYEQYF. The CDR3 coding sequence is TGCGCCAGCAGCTTGGCGCCGGGTAACTACGAGCAGTACTTC.